A selection of T cell receptor beta chains follows, all from one sample in a study of monozygotic twins with cystic fibrosis. Profiled with immunoSEQ multiplex PCR; TCRdb holds only in-frame clones, not every one. The data contain roughly 10,000 clones, around 97% of them singletons. Material: blood. The origin of the receptors is a boy aged 5-17 years with cystic fibrosis. The CDR3 runs from the conserved cysteine through the conserved F or W. D genes are given only for firm matches. The size of a clone is reported for some rows only, either as once, few or many, or as a class for expanded clones.

abundance: -
d_gene: -
len: 13
j_gene: TRBJ1-1
v_gene: TRBV7-9
CDR3nt: TGTGCCAGCAGCTTAGACCTGGGCACTGAAGCTTTCTTT
CDR3aa: CASSLDLGTEAFF

abundance: -
d_gene: -
len: 13
j_gene: TRBJ1-6
v_gene: TRBV6-5
CDR3nt: TGTGCCAGCAGAGTGCTTGCTAATTCACCCCTCCACTTT
CDR3aa: CASRVLANSPLHF

abundance: -
d_gene: TRBD1
len: 14
j_gene: TRBJ2-7
v_gene: TRBV29-1
CDR3nt: TGCAGCGCCCTACCCCAGGGGGCCTCCTACGAGCAGTACTTC
CDR3aa: CSALPQGASYEQYF

abundance: -
d_gene: TRBD1
len: 17
j_gene: TRBJ2-6
v_gene: TRBV6-1
CDR3nt: TGTGCCAGCAGTGCCGGGACAGGGGGCTCTGGGGCCAACGTCCTGACTTTC
CDR3aa: CASSAGTGGSGANVLTF

abundance: -
d_gene: TRBD2
len: 14
j_gene: TRBJ2-5
v_gene: TRBV5-1
CDR3nt: TGCGCCAGCAGAAGGGACTACCAGAAAGAGACCCAGTACTTC
CDR3aa: CASRRDYQKETQYF

abundance: few
d_gene: -
len: 15
j_gene: TRBJ1-2
v_gene: TRBV2
CDR3nt: TGTGCCAGCAGTGAACAGGGCGGGGGATGGCTTGGCTACACCTTC
CDR3aa: CASSEQGGGWLGYTF

abundance: -
d_gene: -
len: 12
j_gene: TRBJ2-1
v_gene: TRBV9
CDR3nt: TGTGCCAGCAGGACCCCCCGCACGGAGCAGTTCTTC
CDR3aa: CASRTPRTEQFF

abundance: -
d_gene: TRBD2
len: 18
j_gene: TRBJ2-3
v_gene: TRBV28
CDR3nt: TGTGCCAGCAGTTTATCACGGGGGGGAGCGCCTAGCACAGATACGCAGTATTTT
CDR3aa: CASSLSRGGAPSTDTQYF

abundance: once
d_gene: TRBD1
len: 17
j_gene: TRBJ1-5
v_gene: TRBV18
CDR3nt: TGTGCCAGCTCACTATTTACACAGGGGGGCATAAATCAGCCCCAGCATTTT
CDR3aa: CASSLFTQGGINQPQHF

abundance: -
d_gene: TRBD1
len: 14
j_gene: TRBJ1-2
v_gene: TRBV7-9
CDR3nt: TGTGCCAGCAGCTGGACAGGGGGTAACTATGGCTACACCTTC
CDR3aa: CASSWTGGNYGYTF

abundance: -
d_gene: -
len: 12
j_gene: TRBJ2-7
v_gene: TRBV19
CDR3nt: TGTGCCAGTAGCAGGGACCGGTACGAGCAGTACTTC
CDR3aa: CASSRDRYEQYF

abundance: -
d_gene: TRBD1
len: 13
j_gene: TRBJ1-6
v_gene: TRBV7-8
CDR3nt: TGTGCCAGCAGCCAAGGGGGCTATTCACCCCTCCACTTT
CDR3aa: CASSQGGYSPLHF

abundance: once
d_gene: TRBD1
len: 14
j_gene: TRBJ1-5
v_gene: TRBV19
CDR3nt: TGTGCCAGTAGCACAACAGGGGGCTTTCAGCCCCAGCATTTT
CDR3aa: CASSTTGGFQPQHF

abundance: -
d_gene: -
len: 13
j_gene: TRBJ2-1
v_gene: TRBV7-8
CDR3nt: TGTGCCAGCAGCCTCCAAGTCTTTGATGAGCAGTTCTTC
CDR3aa: CASSLQVFDEQFF

abundance: -
d_gene: -
len: 14
j_gene: TRBJ2-2
v_gene: TRBV11-3
CDR3nt: TGTGCCAGCAGCCGTCAAAGGGGTGCCGGGGAGCTGTTTTTT
CDR3aa: CASSRQRGAGELFF

abundance: -
d_gene: -
len: 13
j_gene: TRBJ1-4
v_gene: TRBV25-1
CDR3nt: TGTGCCAGCCGGGGCGCGGCTAATGAAAAACTGTTTTTT
CDR3aa: CASRGAANEKLFF

abundance: -
d_gene: TRBD1
len: 16
j_gene: TRBJ1-2
v_gene: TRBV7-9
CDR3nt: TGTGCCAGCAGCTTAGGGGGACAGGGGGCTAACTATGGCTACACCTTC
CDR3aa: CASSLGGQGANYGYTF

abundance: -
d_gene: -
len: 14
j_gene: TRBJ1-2
v_gene: TRBV5-1
CDR3nt: TGCGCCAGCAGCGCAGGACATCAACTATGGAGCTACACCTTC
CDR3aa: CASSAGHQLWSYTF

abundance: -
d_gene: -
len: 14
j_gene: TRBJ1-1
v_gene: TRBV6-5
CDR3nt: TGTGCCAGCAGTTCCGAGGGGGGAGTCACTGAAGCTTTCTTT
CDR3aa: CASSSEGGVTEAFF

abundance: -
d_gene: -
len: 15
j_gene: TRBJ1-2
v_gene: TRBV30
CDR3nt: TGTGCCTGGAGCCCTAAGGTCGGGGGAAACTATGGCTACACCTTC
CDR3aa: CAWSPKVGGNYGYTF

abundance: -
d_gene: TRBD1
len: 16
j_gene: TRBJ1-3
v_gene: TRBV9
CDR3nt: TGTGCCAGCAGCGTCGCAGGGGGAGCGGATGGAAACACCATATATTTT
CDR3aa: CASSVAGGADGNTIYF

abundance: -
d_gene: -
len: 17
j_gene: TRBJ1-4
v_gene: TRBV6-1
CDR3nt: TGTGCCAGCAGTGAACGTGCTCTAGGTAGTGGGGGCGAAAAACTGTTTTTT
CDR3aa: CASSERALGSGGEKLFF

abundance: -
d_gene: TRBD1
len: 16
j_gene: TRBJ1-1
v_gene: TRBV5-6
CDR3nt: TGTGCCAGCAGCTTGGGTGGAGGACAGGCGAACACTGAAGCTTTCTTT
CDR3aa: CASSLGGGQANTEAFF

abundance: once
d_gene: -
len: 13
j_gene: TRBJ1-3
v_gene: TRBV7-2
CDR3nt: TGTGCCAGCAGTTCCGCTTGGGGAAACACCATATATTTT
CDR3aa: CASSSAWGNTIYF

abundance: -
d_gene: -
len: 13
j_gene: TRBJ1-1
v_gene: TRBV21-1
CDR3nt: TGTTCCCAGCGGGGGCAGAGGAACACTGAAGCTTTCTTT
CDR3aa: CSQRGQRNTEAFF

abundance: -
d_gene: TRBD1
len: 14
j_gene: TRBJ2-7
v_gene: TRBV6-5
CDR3nt: TGTGCCAGCAGAAGAAAGAGGACAGGGCCCGAGCAGTACTTC
CDR3aa: CASRRKRTGPEQYF

abundance: -
d_gene: TRBD2
len: 14
j_gene: TRBJ2-5
v_gene: TRBV18
CDR3nt: TGTGCCAGCTCTCCTACTAGCGCCGGGGAGACCCAGTACTTC
CDR3aa: CASSPTSAGETQYF

abundance: -
d_gene: -
len: 11
j_gene: TRBJ2-7
v_gene: TRBV19
CDR3nt: TGTGCCAGTAGTATAGAGTCCGAGCAGTACTTC
CDR3aa: CASSIESEQYF

abundance: -
d_gene: TRBD1
len: 16
j_gene: TRBJ1-1
v_gene: TRBV11-3
CDR3nt: TGTGCCAGCAGCCCCGGACAGGGGCGGCGGAACACTGAAGCTTTCTTT
CDR3aa: CASSPGQGRRNTEAFF

abundance: -
d_gene: TRBD1
len: 14
j_gene: TRBJ1-2
v_gene: TRBV4-1
CDR3nt: TGCGCCAGCAGCCACCTTGGACAGGGATATGGCTACACCTTC
CDR3aa: CASSHLGQGYGYTF

abundance: -
d_gene: -
len: 13
j_gene: TRBJ2-1
v_gene: TRBV7-6
CDR3nt: TGTGCCAGCAGCTTATACAGGGATTATGAGCAGTTCTTC
CDR3aa: CASSLYRDYEQFF

abundance: -
d_gene: -
len: 16
j_gene: TRBJ2-2
v_gene: TRBV25-1
CDR3nt: TGTGCCAGCAGTGAATGGCGAGACCGATTTGGCGGGGAGCTGTTTTTT
CDR3aa: CASSEWRDRFGGELFF

abundance: -
d_gene: -
len: 13
j_gene: TRBJ1-5
v_gene: TRBV2
CDR3nt: TGTGCCAGCAGGTACGGACGGCACTCGCCCCAGCATTTT
CDR3aa: CASRYGRHSPQHF

abundance: -
d_gene: -
len: 13
j_gene: TRBJ1-4
v_gene: TRBV6-6
CDR3nt: TGTGCCAGCAGACTTATGGGGGCGGAAAAACTGTTTTTT
CDR3aa: CASRLMGAEKLFF

abundance: -
d_gene: -
len: 16
j_gene: TRBJ1-5
v_gene: TRBV7-8
CDR3nt: TGTGCCAGCAGCTTAGCTACAGGGTTTAGCAATCAGCCCCAGCATTTT
CDR3aa: CASSLATGFSNQPQHF

abundance: -
d_gene: -
len: 11
j_gene: TRBJ1-2
v_gene: TRBV30
CDR3nt: TGTGCCTGGAGGGGTTTGTATGGCTACACCTTC
CDR3aa: CAWRGLYGYTF

abundance: -
d_gene: -
len: 15
j_gene: TRBJ2-1
v_gene: TRBV9
CDR3nt: TGTGCCAGCAGCGTGGGTAGTGGCAGGACCAATGAGCAGTTCTTC
CDR3aa: CASSVGSGRTNEQFF